A single sample is the source of the 16 T cell receptor beta chains below, sequenced in a study of T-cell memory formation after mild COVID-19. Each CDR3 protein is one row after TCRdb ran MiXCR on the 5' RACE reads. In the table there are some 120,000 distinct CDR3 sequences, around a sixth of which are singletons. The sample taken for sequencing was PBMCs or a T cell subset sorted from them (not recorded which). All receptors come from an adult woman who had mild COVID-19 (a few samples of this study predate the infection). Cell type and time point are not known.

The V gene is TRBV12-3 or TRBV12-4, the J gene TRBJ2-1; D call uncertain. This CDR3 is built from 14 residues. Trimming left V 5 bases short and J 8 bases short, with 16 bases between. CDR3 sequence: CASSPGAEFDEQFF. The CDR3 DNA is TGTGCCAGCAGTCCCGGCGCGGAGTTCGATGAGCAGTTCTTC.

V gene TRBV27 combines with J gene TRBJ2-2, with TRBD2 matching over 10 bases. V lost 3 bases, J lost 6 bases, and 13 bases stayed unmatched. The germline V gene encodes CDR1 MNHEY and CDR2 SMNVEV (reference sequence). This CDR3 spans 18 amino acids. In nucleotides, the CDR3 is TGTGCCAGCAGTTTCCTCCTAGCGGGGGCCCCCCTCGCCGGGGAGCTGTTTTTT. The encoded protein is CASSFLLAGAPLAGELFF.

The V and J genes are TRBV18 and TRBJ2-3; a weak D match, TRBD2 (5 bases). This CDR3 has 13 amino acids. Germline-derived CDR1 and CDR2 are KGHSH and LQKENI. The V and J ends lost 3 bases and 3 bases respectively, with 7 bases between them. DNA of the CDR3: TGTGCCAGCTCACCTCGGGAAACAGATACGCAGTATTTT. Encoded protein: CASSPRETDTQYF.

This clonotype was found many times. The chain recombines TRBV7-6 with TRBJ2-5; the D gene is possibly TRBD1 (6 bases). CDR1 and CDR2 (germline): SGHVS, FNYEAQ. V lost 3 bases and J lost 3, with 11 bases in between. The CDR3 is 14 residues long. The CDR3 here is CASSFPQGKETQYF. The CDR3 DNA sequence: TGTGCCAGCAGCTTCCCGCAGGGGAAAGAGACCCAGTACTTC.

This clonotype was counted a few times. V and J are TRBV24-1 and TRBJ2-1; TRBD2 aligns across 10 bases. Losses at the gene ends were 0 bases for V and 8 bases for J; bases not matched to a gene: 6. This CDR3 contains 16 residues. Germline lookup yields CDR1 KGHDR and CDR2 SFDVKD. CDR3 residues: CATSDLGLAGVDEQFF. The CDR3 DNA sequence: TGTGCCACCAGTGATTTGGGTCTAGCGGGAGTCGATGAGCAGTTCTTC.

The gene calls are TRBV12-3 or TRBV12-4 and TRBJ1-5; D gene unclear. V was shortened by 3 bases and J by 0 bases, with 12 bases between the two germline ends. This CDR3 has 16 amino acids. This CDR3 is CASSFGVSDSNQPQHF. DNA for the CDR3: TGTGCCAGCAGTTTTGGAGTGTCGGATAGCAATCAGCCCCAGCATTTT.

The chain employs TRBV4-1 and TRBJ2-7, with 9 bases fitting TRBD1. The CDR3 covers 17 residues. The V gene's germline CDR1 is MGHRA and CDR2 YSYEKL. Trimming at V came to 0 bases and at J to 4 bases, leaving 10 bases not matched to a gene. In DNA, the CDR3 is TGCGCCAGCAGCCAAGATGGGCCGGGACAGGGAAAGTACGAGCAGTACTTC. Translating gives CASSQDGPGQGKYEQYF.

J is TRBJ2-3 and V is TRBV20-1, with no clear D. CDR1 and CDR2 (germline): DFQATT, SNEGSKA (reference sequence). Deletions cut 0 bases from V and 3 bases from J, with 10 bases between. The CDR3 consists of 14 residues. DNA for the CDR3: TGCAGTGCTAGAGATCTAAAGTATACAGATACGCAGTATTTT. Its protein product is CSARDLKYTDTQYF.

The chain has TRBV4-1 and TRBJ1-6; D is ambiguous. The germline CDR1 and CDR2 sequences are MGHRA and YSYEKL. Between the trimmed V and J ends, which lost 4 bases and 10 bases, there was a span of 14 bases. This CDR3 contains 14 residues. CDR3 loop: CASSLWGSESPLHF. DNA of the CDR3: TGCGCCAGCAGCCTCTGGGGTTCGGAATCACCCCTCCACTTT.

The chain couples TRBV9 to TRBJ1-1; D gene ambiguous. This CDR3 has 13 residues. CDR1 and CDR2 from the germline V gene are SGDLS and YYNGEE. Trimming removed 4 bases at V and 0 bases at J, with 7 bases between. The CDR3 protein is CASSPSLNTEAFF. In DNA form, the CDR3 reads TGTGCCAGCAGCCCTAGCTTGAACACTGAAGCTTTCTTT.

The rearrangement links TRBV4-1 to TRBJ2-1; D might be TRBD1 (7 bases). The CDR3 totals 13 residues. The V end was cut by 6 bases, the J end by 4 bases, with 10 bases between. CDR1 and CDR2 from the germline V gene are MGHRA and YSYEKL. CDR3: CASSPGGYNEQFF. The CDR3 DNA is TGCGCCAGCAGTCCAGGGGGGTACAATGAGCAGTTCTTC.

Only a few counts were recorded for this clonotype. The chain uses TRBV4-1 and TRBJ2-7; D is unclear. The CDR3 extends over 16 amino acids. Germline CDR1 MGHRA, CDR2 YSYEKL. Trimming took off 0 bases at V and 1 base at J, with 13 bases between the two ends. The CDR3 region is CASSQDSQVLSYEQYF. DNA of the CDR3: TGCGCCAGCAGCCAAGACTCACAAGTCCTTTCCTACGAGCAGTACTTC.

The chain couples TRBV24-1 to TRBJ2-1; no clear D gene. Germline V lookup: CDR1 KGHDR, CDR2 SFDVKD. Trimming took off 4 bases at V and 0 bases at J, with 6 bases between the two ends. This CDR3 contains 14 residues. The CDR3 DNA reads as TGTGCCACCAGTGAACCTTACTCCTACAATGAGCAGTTCTTC. Its translation: CATSEPYSYNEQFF.

In its sample, this clonotype was seen a few times. The V gene is TRBV5-1, the J gene TRBJ2-7; a weak D match, TRBD1 (5 bases). The ends were cut back, 0 bases at V and 2 bases at J, with 9 bases in the middle. Germline CDR1 is SGHRS and CDR2 is YFSETQ. This CDR3 region has 14 residues. CDR3 sequence (DNA): TGCGCCAGCAGCTTGGCACAGGCCACCTACGAGCAGTACTTC. It specifies CASSLAQATYEQYF.

This chain joins TRBV29-1 and TRBJ1-1; D is perhaps TRBD1 (5 bases). The CDR3 extends over 13 amino acids. Germline V lookup: CDR1 SQVTM, CDR2 ANQGSEA. V dropped 8 bases and J dropped 0 bases, with 13 bases sitting between them. CDR3 in DNA: TGCAGCAGTACCGGGACCCTGAACACTGAAGCTTTCTTT. This codes for CSSTGTLNTEAFF.

As DNA, the CDR3 is TGTGCCATCAGTGAGTCGGGGTCTGAGCAGTTCTTC. Protein sequence: CAISESGSEQFF. The genes are TRBV10-3 and TRBJ2-1, with D uncertain. The CDR3 has 12 residues. Trimming shortened V by 0 bases and J by 9 bases, and 6 bases separated the two germline ends. CDR1 is ENHRY, CDR2 SYGVKD, per germline.